The present entry profiles one TCR beta chain with its context. This sample is drawn from a study of blood T cell repertoires in COVID-19. This CDR3 is 15 amino acids long. With V trimmed by 2 bases and J by 4 bases, 8 bases remained unmatched. Per germline, CDR1 SGHRS and CDR2 YFSETQ. Only in-frame clones appear in the TCRdb table, and some are missing; sequencing was by immunoSEQ multiplex PCR. In the table there are 210,000 or so clones, around four fifths of which are singletons. Sequencing input: peripheral blood. The TCR originated in an elderly woman with active or convalescent COVID-19. The chain carries TRBV5-1 and TRBJ2-7; 8 positions agree with TRBD1. This CDR3 is CASSFLTGASYEQYF. Written as DNA, the CDR3 is TGCGCCAGCAGCTTTTTGACAGGGGCAAGTTACGAGCAGTACTTC.